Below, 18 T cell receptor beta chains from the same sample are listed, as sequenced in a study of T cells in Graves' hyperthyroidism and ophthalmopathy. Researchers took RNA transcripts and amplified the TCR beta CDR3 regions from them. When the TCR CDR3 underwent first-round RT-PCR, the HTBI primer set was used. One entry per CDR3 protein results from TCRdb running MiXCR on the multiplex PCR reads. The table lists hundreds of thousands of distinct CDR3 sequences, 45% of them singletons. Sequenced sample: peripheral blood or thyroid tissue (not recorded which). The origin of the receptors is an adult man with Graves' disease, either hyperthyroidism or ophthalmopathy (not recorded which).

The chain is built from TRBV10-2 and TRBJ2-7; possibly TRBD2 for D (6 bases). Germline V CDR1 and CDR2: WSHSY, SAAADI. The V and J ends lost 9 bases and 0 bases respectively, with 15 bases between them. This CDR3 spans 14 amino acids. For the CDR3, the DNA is TGCGCCAGTATCCGGGACTCCGACTCCTACGAGCAGTACTTC. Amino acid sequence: CASIRDSDSYEQYF.

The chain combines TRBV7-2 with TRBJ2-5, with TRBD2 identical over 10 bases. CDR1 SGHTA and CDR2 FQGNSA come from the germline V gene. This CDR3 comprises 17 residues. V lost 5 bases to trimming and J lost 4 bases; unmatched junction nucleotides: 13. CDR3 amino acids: CASSQDLQRGGLETQYF. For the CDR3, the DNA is TGTGCCAGCAGCCAAGATCTACAGCGGGGGGGCCTAGAGACCCAGTACTTC.

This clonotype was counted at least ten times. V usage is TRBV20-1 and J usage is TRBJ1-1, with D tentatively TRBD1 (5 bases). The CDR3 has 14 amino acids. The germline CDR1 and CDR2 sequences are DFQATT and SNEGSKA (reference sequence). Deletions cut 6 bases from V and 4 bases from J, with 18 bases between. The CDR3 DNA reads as TGCAGTGCGAACCCCGGGACGACGGGCACTGAAGCTTTCTTT. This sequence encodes CSANPGTTGTEAFF.

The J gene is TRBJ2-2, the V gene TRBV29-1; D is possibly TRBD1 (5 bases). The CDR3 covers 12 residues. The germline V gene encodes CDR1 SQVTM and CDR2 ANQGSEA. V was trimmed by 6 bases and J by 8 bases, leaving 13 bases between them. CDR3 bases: TGCAGCGTACGTGGGGCTACAGGGGAGCTGTTTTTT. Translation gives CSVRGATGELFF.

The CDR3 here is CASSRSAGAETQYF. Here the CDR3 DNA reads TGTGCCAGCAGCCGGTCAGCGGGAGCGGAGACCCAGTACTTC. The rearrangement joins TRBV14 to TRBJ2-5; 8 positions agree with TRBD2. The CDR3 length is 14 residues. The V gene end was trimmed by 4 bases and the J gene end by 5 bases; junction bases not matched to a gene: 6. The germline CDR1 and CDR2 sequences are SGHDN and FVKESK. Full variable domain (rest looked up from reference TRBV14 and TRBJ2-5): EAGVTQFPSHSVIEKGQTVTLRCDPISGHDNLYWYRRVMGKEIKFLLHFVKESKQDESGMPNNRFLAERTGGTYSTLKVQPAELEDSGVYFCASSRSAGAETQYFGPGTRLLVL.

The CDR3 nucleotides read TGTGACAGAAGCTCCCCCGACATCTCGAACACTGAAGCTTTCTTT. Translated, it gives CDRSSPDISNTEAFF. This chain joins TRBV7-9 and TRBJ1-1; no definite D call. Germline loops: CDR1 SEHNR, CDR2 FQNEAQ (reference sequence). The CDR3 runs to 15 residues.

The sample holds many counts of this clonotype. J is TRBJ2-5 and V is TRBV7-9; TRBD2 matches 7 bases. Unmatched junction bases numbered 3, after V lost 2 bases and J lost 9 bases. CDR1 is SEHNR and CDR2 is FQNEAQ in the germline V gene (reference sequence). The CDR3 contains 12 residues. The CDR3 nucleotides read TGTGCCAGCAGCTTAACGGGACTATCCCAGTACTTC. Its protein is CASSLTGLSQYF. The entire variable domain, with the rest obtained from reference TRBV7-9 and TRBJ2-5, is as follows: DTGVSQNPRHKITKRGQNVTFRCDPISEHNRLYWYRQTLGQGPEFLTYFQNEAQLEKSRLLSDRFSAERPKGSFSTLEIQRTEQGDSAMYLCASSLTGLSQYFGPGTRLLVL.

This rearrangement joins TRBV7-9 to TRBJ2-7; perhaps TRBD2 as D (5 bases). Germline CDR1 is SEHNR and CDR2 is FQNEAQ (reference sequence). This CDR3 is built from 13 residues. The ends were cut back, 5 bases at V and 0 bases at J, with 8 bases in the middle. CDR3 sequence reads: CASSGLYSYEQYF. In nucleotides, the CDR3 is TGTGCCAGCAGCGGACTCTACTCCTACGAGCAGTACTTC.

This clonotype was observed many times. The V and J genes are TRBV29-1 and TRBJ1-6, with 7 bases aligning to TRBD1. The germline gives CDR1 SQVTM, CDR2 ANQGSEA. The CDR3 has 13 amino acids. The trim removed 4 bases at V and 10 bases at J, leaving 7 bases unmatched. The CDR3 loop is CSVAEGAESPLHF. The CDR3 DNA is TGCAGCGTTGCTGAGGGGGCGGAATCACCCCTCCACTTT.

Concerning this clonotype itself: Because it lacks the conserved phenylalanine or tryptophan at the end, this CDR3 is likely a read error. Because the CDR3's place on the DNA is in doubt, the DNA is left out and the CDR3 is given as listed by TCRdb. The CDR3 protein is CASSRTGVAS. The chain links TRBV5-8 to TRBJ2-6; the table's D call of TRBD1 was not tested on the DNA. Germline assignment: CDR1 SGHTS and CDR2 YDEGEE. The CDR3 spans 10 residues, counting both ends.

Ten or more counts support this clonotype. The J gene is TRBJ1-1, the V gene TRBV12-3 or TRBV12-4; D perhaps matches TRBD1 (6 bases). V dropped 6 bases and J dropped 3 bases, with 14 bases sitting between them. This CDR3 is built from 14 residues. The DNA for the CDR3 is TGTGCCAGCAGGATTACAGGGCGGGACACTGAAGCTTTCTTT. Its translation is CASRITGRDTEAFF.

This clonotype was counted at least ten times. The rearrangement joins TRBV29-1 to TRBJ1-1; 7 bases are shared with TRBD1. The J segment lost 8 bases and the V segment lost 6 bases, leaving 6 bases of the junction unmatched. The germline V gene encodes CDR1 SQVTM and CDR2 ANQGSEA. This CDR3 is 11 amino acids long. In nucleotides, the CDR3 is TGCAGCGTGGGACAGCTCCGCGAAGCTTTCTTT. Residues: CSVGQLREAFF.

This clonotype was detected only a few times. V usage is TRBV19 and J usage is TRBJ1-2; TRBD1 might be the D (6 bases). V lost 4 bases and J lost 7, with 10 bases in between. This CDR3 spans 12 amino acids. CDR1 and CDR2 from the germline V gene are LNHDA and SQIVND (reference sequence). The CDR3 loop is CASSTGQSGYTF. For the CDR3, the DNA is TGTGCCAGTAGTACCGGACAGTCTGGCTACACCTTC.

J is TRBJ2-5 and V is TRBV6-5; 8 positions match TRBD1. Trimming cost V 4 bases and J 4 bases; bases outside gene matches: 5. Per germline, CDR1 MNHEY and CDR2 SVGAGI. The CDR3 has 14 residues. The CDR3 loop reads CASSFSRGRETQYF. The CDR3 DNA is TGTGCCAGCAGTTTCTCCAGGGGGCGAGAGACCCAGTACTTC.

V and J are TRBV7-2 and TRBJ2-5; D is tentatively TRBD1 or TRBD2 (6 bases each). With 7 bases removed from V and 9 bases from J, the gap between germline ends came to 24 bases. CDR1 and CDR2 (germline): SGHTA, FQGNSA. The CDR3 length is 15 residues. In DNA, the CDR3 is TGTGCCAGCAACCCGACAGGAACTAGCAATCAGCCCCAGTACTTC. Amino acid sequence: CASNPTGTSNQPQYF.

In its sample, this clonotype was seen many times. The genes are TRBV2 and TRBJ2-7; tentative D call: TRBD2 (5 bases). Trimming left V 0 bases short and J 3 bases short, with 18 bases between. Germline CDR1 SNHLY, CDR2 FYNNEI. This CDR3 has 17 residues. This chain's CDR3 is CASSEAPLPHGGYEQYF. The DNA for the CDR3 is TGTGCCAGCAGTGAAGCGCCCCTCCCTCACGGAGGCTACGAGCAGTACTTC.

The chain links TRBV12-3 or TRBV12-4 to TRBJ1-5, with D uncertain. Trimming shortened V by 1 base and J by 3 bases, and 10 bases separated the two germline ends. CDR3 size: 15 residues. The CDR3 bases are TGTGCCAGCAGTTTAGTCCGAACAACCAATCAGCCCCAGCATTTT. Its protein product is CASSLVRTTNQPQHF.

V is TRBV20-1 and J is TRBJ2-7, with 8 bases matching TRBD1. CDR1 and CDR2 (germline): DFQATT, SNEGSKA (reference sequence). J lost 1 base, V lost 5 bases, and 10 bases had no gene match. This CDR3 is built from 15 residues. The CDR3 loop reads CSAGRQDRASYEQYF. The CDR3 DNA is TGCAGTGCTGGGAGGCAGGACAGGGCATCCTACGAGCAGTACTTC.